The 29 T cell receptor beta chains in this list originate from one sample, sequenced in a study of beta chain features in type 1 diabetes. The study reverse transcribed the entire isolated RNA, so it sequenced expressed TCRB transcripts. The repertoire was sequenced with immunoSEQ multiplex PCR; TCRdb's copy has only in-frame clones and lacks some. The data contain under 400,000 clones, 14% of them seen just once; the ten biggest clones take up more than 6.5%. The material sequenced was central memory CD4+ T cells from blood. These receptor sequences come from a man aged 25-40 years in good health.

CDR3 amino acids: CASRGRAEAFATNEKLFF. Here the CDR3 DNA reads TGTGCCAGCAGAGGTCGGGCCGAGGCTTTTGCAACTAATGAAAAACTGTTTTTT. The rearrangement links TRBV2 to TRBJ1-4; the D is unclear. CDR3 length equals 18 residues. Between the trimmed V and J ends, which lost 6 bases and 0 bases, there was a span of 20 bases. CDR1 and CDR2 from the germline V gene are SNHLY and FYNNEI.

The rearrangement uses TRBV5-1 and TRBJ2-5, with 12 nucleotides matching TRBD2. The CDR3 length is 14 residues. V was clipped by 3 bases and J by 4 bases; unmatched bases: 1. Germline loops: CDR1 SGHRS, CDR2 YFSETQ. The DNA of the CDR3 is TGCGCCAGCAGCTCGACTAGCGGGAGAGAGACCCAGTACTTC. Its protein is CASSSTSGRETQYF. Drawing the rest from reference TRBV5-1 and TRBJ2-5, the complete variable domain is KAGVTQTPRYLIKTRGQQVTLSCSPISGHRSVSWYQQTPGQGLQFLFEYFSETQRNKGNFPGRFSGRQFSNSRSEMNVSTLELGDSALYLCASSSTSGRETQYFGPGTRLLVL.

This chain connects TRBV10-2 to TRBJ2-3, with D perhaps matching TRBD2 (6 bases). The V end was cut by 0 bases, the J end by 3 bases, with 13 bases between. This CDR3 is 16 amino acids long. CDR1 is WSHSY, CDR2 SAAADI, per germline. The CDR3 here is CASSESGQGGTDTQYF. CDR3 nucleotide sequence: TGCGCCAGCAGTGAGTCTGGGCAGGGAGGTACAGATACGCAGTATTTT.

This clone was observed a handful of times. J is TRBJ2-1 and V is TRBV11-3, with 12 nucleotides matching TRBD2. The CDR3 runs 16 residues. The germline CDR1 and CDR2 sequences are SGHNT and YENEEA. The J segment lost 6 bases and the V segment lost 1 base, leaving 4 bases of the junction unmatched. CDR3 protein: CASSLGELAGGNEQFF. Written as DNA, the CDR3 is TGTGCCAGCAGCTTAGGAGAACTAGCGGGGGGCAATGAGCAGTTCTTC.

The chain carries TRBV7-3 and TRBJ2-2; 8 bases are shared with TRBD2. Germline CDR1 and CDR2: SGHTA and FQGTGA. With V trimmed by 5 bases and J by 4 bases, 6 bases remained unmatched. This CDR3 has 15 amino acids. As DNA, the CDR3 is TGTGCCAGCAGCCTTAGCGGGGAGATCACCGGGGAGCTGTTTTTT. It encodes CASSLSGEITGELFF.

As concerns this clone: This sequence may be a read error, since a much larger clone differs from it by one base. The chain combines TRBV7-7 with TRBJ2-5, with D tentatively TRBD2 (5 bases). This CDR3 has 17 amino acids. From germline, CDR1 is SSHAT and CDR2 FNYEAQ (reference sequence). The DNA for the CDR3 is TGTGCCTGCAGCCGCGGGTCCTCCGGGGTGGCTAAAGAGACCCAGTACTTC. Protein sequence: CACSRGSSGVAKETQYF.

The CDR3 nucleotides are TGTGCCAGCAGCGTAGAAGGAACAGGGGGTAATTCACCCCTCCACTTT. This encodes CASSVEGTGGNSPLHF. V gene TRBV9 combines with J gene TRBJ1-6; TRBD1 matches at 8 bases. Germline CDR1 is SGDLS and CDR2 is YYNGEE. The CDR3 spans 16 residues. After removal of 0 bases from V and 6 bases from J, the junction contained 5 bases not matched to a gene. Combining the CDR3 with reference TRBV9 and TRBJ1-6 gives the whole variable domain DSGVTQTPKHLITATGQRVTLRCSPRSGDLSVYWYQQSLDQGLQFLIQYYNGEERAKGNILERFSAQQFPDLHSELNLSSLELGDSALYFCASSVEGTGGNSPLHFGNGTRLTVT.

This clone turned up a few times. The J gene is TRBJ2-1, the V gene TRBV7-9; 8 positions agree with TRBD1. Germline CDR1 reads SEHNR; CDR2 reads FQNEAQ (reference sequence). This CDR3 is built from 16 residues. The trim removed 7 bases at V and 7 bases at J, leaving 15 bases unmatched. CDR3 protein: CASKILRQGTGNEQFF. The CDR3 coding sequence is TGTGCCAGCAAAATTTTGAGACAGGGGACGGGGAATGAGCAGTTCTTC.

The rearrangement joins TRBV6-6 to TRBJ2-5; 13 bases match TRBD2. V lost 9 bases and J lost 4; bases outside the gene matches: 2. The germline gives CDR1 MNHNY, CDR2 SVGAGI (reference sequence). This CDR3 is built from 13 residues. CDR3 residues: CASRLAGGETQYF. CDR3 nucleotides: TGTGCCAGTAGACTAGCGGGAGGAGAGACCCAGTACTTC.

The chain joins TRBV28 to TRBJ2-2, with TRBD1 matching 9 bases. The CDR3 covers 15 residues. Germline V gives CDR1 MDHEN, CDR2 SYDVKM. V trimming: 11 bases; J trimming: 5 bases; junction bases outside the gene matches: 12. In nucleotides, the CDR3 is TGTGCCTCCACTCCCACAGGGGGCTGGACCGGGGAGCTGTTTTTT. Protein product: CASTPTGGWTGELFF. Full variable domain (remainder filled in from reference TRBV28 and TRBJ2-2): DVKVTQSSRYLVKRTGEKVFLECVQDMDHENMFWYRQDPGLGLRLIYFSYDVKMKEKGDIPEGYSVSREKKERFSLILESASTNQTSMYLCASTPTGGWTGELFFGEGSRLTVL.

Concerning this clone itself: Germline and junction disagree at one end, which may indicate a read error. The V and J genes are TRBV7-7 and TRBJ2-5; D is uncertain. In germline, CDR1 is SSHAT, CDR2 FNYEAQ (reference sequence). CDR3 length: 15 residues. CDR3 in amino acids: CAGSLDRTLRETQYF. DNA of the CDR3: TGTGCCGGCAGCTTAGATCGGACCCTGCGGGAGACCCAGTACTTC.

The chain joins TRBV6-5 to TRBJ1-1, with 7 positions matching TRBD1. V was pared by 5 bases and J by 10 bases, with 10 bases of the junction left unmatched. Germline V gene sequence: CDR1 MNHEY, CDR2 SVGAGI. This CDR3 spans 13 amino acids. CDR3 DNA sequence: TGTGCCAGCAGTCTACGCTCCAGGGGGGGAGCTTTCTTT. It yields the protein CASSLRSRGGAFF.

V and J are TRBV10-3 and TRBJ2-3, with TRBD2 identical over 8 bases. Germline V gene lookup returns CDR1 ENHRY and CDR2 SYGVKD. The junction had 3 bases not matched to a gene; V was cut back by 3 bases and J by 1 base. The CDR3 runs to 15 residues. The CDR3 here is CAISDPGGRTDTQYF. The CDR3 region has the DNA TGTGCCATCAGTGATCCGGGGGGGCGCACAGATACGCAGTATTTT.

This clone was counted ten times or more. This chain links TRBV9 with TRBJ2-5, with a weak D call TRBD1 (6 bases). The CDR3 is 15 amino acids. V lost 4 bases, J lost 2 bases, and 15 bases lay in between. Germline values: CDR1 SGDLS, CDR2 YYNGEE. The CDR3 is CASSTGTLGQETQYF. CDR3 bases: TGTGCCAGCAGCACAGGGACCTTGGGGCAAGAGACCCAGTACTTC.

The chain uses TRBV30 and TRBJ2-1; TRBD1 or TRBD2 may be the D gene (5 bases each). The germline V gene encodes CDR1 GTSNPN and CDR2 SVGIG (reference sequence). The CDR3 totals 12 residues. V dropped 8 bases and J dropped 1 base, with 9 bases sitting between them. The DNA of the CDR3 is TGTGCCCGAGGGGAGTCCTACAATGAGCAGTTCTTC. Amino acid sequence: CARGESYNEQFF.

This clone was seen more than once but under ten times. The rearrangement joins TRBV18 to TRBJ2-7; D is unresolved. The CDR3 runs to 13 residues. Trimming removed 8 bases from V and 7 bases from J, with 18 bases in between. From germline, CDR1 is KGHSH and CDR2 LQKENI. The CDR3 sequence: CASEDPGLGEQYV. In DNA form, the CDR3 reads TGTGCCAGCGAAGACCCTGGGCTGGGAGAGCAGTACGTC.

This clone came up a few times. DNA for the CDR3: TGTGCCAGCAGTTACCAAAAAAATCAGCCCCAGCATTTT. Translating it yields CASSYQKNQPQHF. The chain joins TRBV6-5 to TRBJ1-5; no clear D gene. This CDR3 contains 13 residues. CDR1 is MNHEY and CDR2 is SVGAGI in the germline V gene. V lost 2 bases and J lost 4, with 6 bases in between.

This clone was found a few times. DNA for the CDR3: TGTGCCTGGAGTGGGGGACAAAGGGGCAAGGGATACTATGGCTACACCTTC. Translating it yields CAWSGGQRGKGYYGYTF. The rearrangement links TRBV30 to TRBJ1-2; TRBD1 might be the D (6 bases). This CDR3 is built from 17 residues. CDR1 and CDR2 from the germline V gene are GTSNPN and SVGIG (reference sequence). Between the trimmed V and J ends, which lost 1 base and 3 bases, there was a span of 21 bases.

The chain recombines TRBV7-2 with TRBJ2-3; 9 nucleotides align to TRBD1. This CDR3 spans 15 amino acids. Germline V gives CDR1 SGHTA, CDR2 FQGNSA. J lost 4 bases, V lost 5 bases, and 7 bases had no gene match. The CDR3 loop is CASSPGQGRADTQYF. CDR3 DNA: TGTGCCAGCAGCCCGGGACAGGGAAGGGCAGATACGCAGTATTTT.

This clone was seen a handful of times. This rearrangement joins TRBV7-3 to TRBJ2-4; 10 nucleotides agree with TRBD2. Germline trimming cut 5 bases from V and 0 bases from J; bases unmatched to any gene: 7. CDR1 and CDR2 (germline): SGHTA, FQGTGA. This CDR3 region has 17 residues. This chain's CDR3 is CASSLRTSGIAKNIQYF. For the CDR3, the DNA is TGTGCCAGCAGCCTTCGGACTAGCGGTATAGCCAAAAACATTCAGTACTTC.

V and J are TRBV7-2 and TRBJ2-7; D is ambiguous. The V and J ends lost 6 bases and 5 bases respectively, with 8 bases between them. The V gene's germline CDR1 is SGHTA and CDR2 FQGNSA. The CDR3 runs 11 residues. The CDR3 DNA reads as TGTGCCAGCAGTCTTTTTGACGAGCAGTACTTC. Amino acid sequence: CASSLFDEQYF.

This clone came up a few times. The chain recombines TRBV6-1 with TRBJ2-7, with D uncertain. Germline V gives CDR1 MNHNS, CDR2 SASEGT. Deletions cut 7 bases from V and 3 bases from J, with 10 bases between. The CDR3 is 12 amino acids. The CDR3 DNA reads TGTGCCAGCACCAACTGGGGCTACGAGCAGTACGTC. Amino acid sequence: CASTNWGYEQYV.

This chain joins TRBV7-9 and TRBJ2-2; no firm D call. The V gene's germline CDR1 is SEHNR and CDR2 FQNEAQ (reference sequence). Trimming pared 4 bases from V and 3 bases from J, leaving 18 bases between. This CDR3 region has 17 residues. This CDR3 reads CASSYGMGRAYTGELFF. CDR3 DNA sequence: TGTGCCAGCAGCTATGGGATGGGCAGAGCTTACACCGGGGAGCTGTTTTTT.

This clone was detected only a few times. The same CDR3 arises from other DNA sequences in this sample as well. This rearrangement joins TRBV5-1 to TRBJ2-1, with 7 bases that match TRBD2. Germline values: CDR1 SGHRS, CDR2 YFSETQ. The V and J ends lost 0 bases and 3 bases, in that order; junction bases with no gene match: 3. The length of the CDR3 is 15 residues. The DNA for the CDR3 is TGCGCCAGCAGCTTGGAAGGACTAGACTACAATGAGCAGTTCTTC. It is translated as CASSLEGLDYNEQFF.

This clone was recorded a few times. The chain recombines TRBV7-2 with TRBJ2-5; TRBD1 aligns across 9 bases. J gave up 4 bases and V 6 bases, and 9 bases lay outside the gene matches. The germline V gene has CDR1 SGHTA and CDR2 FQGNSA. The CDR3 is 15 amino acids. The CDR3 spells CASRLTGTGLETQYF. CDR3 nucleotides: TGTGCCAGCAGACTAACCGGGACAGGGTTAGAGACCCAGTACTTC.

This clone occurred a few times. V usage is TRBV6-1 and J usage is TRBJ2-3; D is perhaps TRBD1 (5 bases). The ends were cut back, 10 bases at V and 0 bases at J, with 11 bases in the middle. Looked up from germline, CDR1 is MNHNS and CDR2 is SASEGT. The CDR3 covers 13 residues. DNA for the CDR3: TGTGCCAACCGAGACAGTAGCACAGATACGCAGTATTTT. It specifies CANRDSSTDTQYF.

The chain combines TRBV18 with TRBJ1-2; D not resolved. Germline CDR1 and CDR2: KGHSH and LQKENI. The length of the CDR3 is 13 residues. The V end lost 6 bases, the J end lost 6 bases, and 14 bases lay between the germline ends. CDR3 sequence reads: CASSPDFLNGYTF. Here the CDR3 DNA reads TGTGCCAGCTCTCCGGACTTTCTTAATGGCTACACCTTC.

V is TRBV7-2 and J is TRBJ2-5; 10 positions agree with TRBD1. Looked up from germline, CDR1 is SGHTA and CDR2 is FQGNSA. J was trimmed by 4 bases and V by 5 bases; bases with no gene match: 4. The CDR3 runs to 14 residues. CDR3 nucleotide sequence: TGTGCCAGCAGCCTGCGGGACAGGGGAGAGACCCAGTACTTC. The encoded protein is CASSLRDRGETQYF.

This clone was detected a few times. The V call is TRBV5-8, the J call TRBJ1-1; possibly TRBD1 for D (5 bases). This CDR3 is built from 14 residues. Germline V gene data show CDR1 as SGHTS and CDR2 as YDEGEE. Trimming removed 2 bases at V and 6 bases at J, with 14 bases between. CDR3 sequence reads: CASSFSGGYSEAFF. The CDR3 nucleotides are TGTGCCAGCAGCTTTTCCGGGGGGTATTCTGAAGCTTTCTTT.